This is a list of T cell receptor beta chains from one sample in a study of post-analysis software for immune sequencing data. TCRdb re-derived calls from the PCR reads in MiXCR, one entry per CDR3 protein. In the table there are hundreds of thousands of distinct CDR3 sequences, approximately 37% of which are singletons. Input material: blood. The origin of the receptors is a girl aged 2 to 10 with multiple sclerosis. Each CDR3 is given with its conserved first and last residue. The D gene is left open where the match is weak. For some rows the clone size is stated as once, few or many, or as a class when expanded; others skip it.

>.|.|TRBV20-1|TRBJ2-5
CSAPETDGQETQYF
TGCAGTGCCCCCGAAACGGACGGCCAAGAGACCCAGTACTTC
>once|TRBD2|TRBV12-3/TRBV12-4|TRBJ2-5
CASSPRAGVGTQYF
TGTGCCAGCAGTCCTAGAGCGGGAGTTGGGACCCAGTACTTC
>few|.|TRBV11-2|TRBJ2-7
CASSTNHGGSLIYEQYF
TGTGCCAGCAGCACGAATCACGGAGGGTCTCTGATCTACGAGCAGTACTTC
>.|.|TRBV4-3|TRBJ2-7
CASSPKWGNEQYF
TGCGCCAGCAGCCCAAAATGGGGAAACGAGCAGTACTTC
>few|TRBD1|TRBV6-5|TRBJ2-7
CASSYSGQGTYEQYF
TGTGCCAGCAGTTACTCGGGACAGGGCACCTACGAGCAGTACTTC
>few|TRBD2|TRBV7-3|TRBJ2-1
CASSPLGLAGESSYNEQFF
TGTGCCAGCAGCCCTCTGGGACTAGCGGGAGAGAGCTCCTACAATGAGCAGTTCTTC
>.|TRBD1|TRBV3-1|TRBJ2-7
CASSQDVARTGTYEQYF
TGTGCCAGCAGCCAAGACGTAGCGAGGACAGGAACCTACGAGCAGTACTTC
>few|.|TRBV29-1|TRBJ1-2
CSVEVGRAGYGYTF
TGCAGCGTTGAAGTGGGTAGAGCAGGCTATGGCTACACCTTC
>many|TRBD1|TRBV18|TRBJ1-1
CASSPDDRVQAFF
TGTGCCAGCTCACCGGACGACAGGGTTCAAGCTTTCTTT
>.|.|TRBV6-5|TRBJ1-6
CASSYGAYSPLHF
TGTGCCAGCAGTTACGGGGCCTATTCACCCCTCCACTTT
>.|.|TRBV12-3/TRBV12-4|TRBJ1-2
CASSLNPRTYGYTF
TGTGCCAGCAGTTTAAACCCCAGGACCTATGGCTACACCTTC
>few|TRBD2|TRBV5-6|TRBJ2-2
CASSLGILAGLNTGELFF
TGTGCCAGCAGCTTGGGAATACTAGCGGGACTAAACACCGGGGAGCTGTTTTTT
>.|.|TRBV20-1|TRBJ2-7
CSAERASYEQYF
TGCAGTGCCGAGCGGGCGTCCTACGAGCAGTACTTC
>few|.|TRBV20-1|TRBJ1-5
CSARVAKQSSNQPQHF
TGCAGTGCTAGAGTCGCGAAACAGTCTAGCAATCAGCCCCAGCATTTT
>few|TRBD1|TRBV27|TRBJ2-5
CASSAGQALGEQYF
TGTGCCAGCAGTGCGGGACAGGCATTGGGGGAGCAGTACTTC
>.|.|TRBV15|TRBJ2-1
CATSRDRSAATAYNEQFF
TGTGCCACCAGCAGAGACCGGTCGGCGGCTACCGCCTACAATGAGCAGTTCTTC
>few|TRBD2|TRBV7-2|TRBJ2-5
CASSLNIAGRGEQYF
TGTGCCAGCAGCTTAAATATAGCGGGGCGGGGTGAGCAGTACTTC
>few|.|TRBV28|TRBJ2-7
CASFGDSSYEQYF
TGTGCCAGCTTCGGGGACTCCTCCTACGAGCAGTACTTC
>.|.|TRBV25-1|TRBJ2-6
CASSESVYGGAGGANVLTF
TGTGCCAGCAGTGAATCGGTATATGGGGGGGCAGGAGGGGCCAACGTCCTGACTTTC
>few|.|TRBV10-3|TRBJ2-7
CAIRTAGPPYEQYF
TGTGCCATCAGGACCGCAGGTCCACCCTACGAGCAGTACTTC
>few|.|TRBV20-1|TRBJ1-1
CSARSPFNTEAFF
TGCAGTGCTAGGAGCCCCTTTAACACTGAAGCTTTCTTT
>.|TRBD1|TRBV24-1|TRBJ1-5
CATSDRRTGDQPQHF
TGTGCCACCAGTGATAGACGGACAGGAGATCAGCCCCAGCATTTT
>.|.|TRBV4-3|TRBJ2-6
CASSQLVSFRANVLTF
TGCGCCAGCAGCCAACTGGTCTCCTTTCGGGCCAACGTCCTGACTTTC
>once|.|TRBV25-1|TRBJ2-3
CASSESYSADTQYF
TGTGCCAGCAGTGAAAGTTATAGCGCAGATACGCAGTATTTT
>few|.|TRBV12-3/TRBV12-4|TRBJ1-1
CASSLRGGFDTEAFF
TGTGCCAGCAGTTTACGGGGGGGCTTTGACACTGAAGCTTTCTTT
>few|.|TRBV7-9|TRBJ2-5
CASSLKFWKLPGETQYF
TGTGCCAGCAGCCTAAAGTTTTGGAAGCTGCCGGGCGAGACCCAGTACTTC
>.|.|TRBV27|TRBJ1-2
CASSLHTGNYGYTF
TGTGCCAGCAGTTTACACACCGGAAACTATGGCTACACCTTC